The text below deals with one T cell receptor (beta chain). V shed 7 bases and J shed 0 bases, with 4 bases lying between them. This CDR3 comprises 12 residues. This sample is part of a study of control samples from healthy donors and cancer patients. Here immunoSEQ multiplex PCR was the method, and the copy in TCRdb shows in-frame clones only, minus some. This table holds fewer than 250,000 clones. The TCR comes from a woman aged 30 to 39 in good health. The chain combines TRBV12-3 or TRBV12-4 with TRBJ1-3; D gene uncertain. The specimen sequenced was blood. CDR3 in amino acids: CASILSGNTIYF. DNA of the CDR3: TGTGCCAGCATCCTCTCTGGAAACACCATATATTTT.